This TCR beta chain was observed in a study of CD8+CD57+ T cells in acquired aplastic anemia. Study background: Across the sorted CD4+ and CD8+ cells, DNA amounts averaged about 3 ug. Healthy donors gave about 10.8 million reads on average for CD4+ cells.

Profiling of TCR beta VDJ combinations and CDR3 sequences used genomic DNA as template. From the reads, TCRdb called clonotypes with MiXCR, one entry per CDR3 protein. The table has about 210,000 distinct CDR3 sequences, 30% to 40% seen once. This clonotype was counted between two and nine times. The CDR3 contains 14 residues. V gave up 4 bases and J gave up 2 bases; unmatched junction bases: 1. The TCR originated in a human donor in good health, serving as a control. The chain has TRBV12-3 or TRBV12-4 and TRBJ2-1; 8 bases map to TRBD2. Sample: sorted CD4+, CD8+, or CD8+CD57+ T cells (not recorded which) from PBMCs. DNA of the CDR3: TGTGCCAGCAGTTGGCGGGGGGCCTACAATGAGCAGTTCTTC. Amino acids: CASSWRGAYNEQFF.